A selection of T cell receptor beta chains follows, all from one sample in a study of blood T cells in healthy people across ages. TCRdb recomputed calls from the 5' RACE reads with MiXCR, one row per CDR3 protein. The repertoire includes about 640,000 distinct CDR3 sequences, under 65% of them detected once, and 30% to 40% sits in the top ten. What was sequenced was blood. These receptor sequences come from a man between 60 and 75 years old in good health. Each CDR3 is given with its conserved first and last residue.

TRBJ2-1	TRBV18	CASSLPPGQSYEQFF
TRBJ2-1	TRBV6-5	CASSYVQTYNEQFF
TRBJ2-7	TRBV4-2	CASSQEGVGGTYEQYF
.	TRBV27	CASSILLAGGYNEQYF
TRBJ2-5	TRBV7-2	CASSLVAGVFNEQYF
TRBJ2-5	TRBV5-6	CASSLSTGANQETQYF
TRBJ2-3	TRBV11-1	CASTSGRLAPDTQYF
TRBJ2-7	TRBV29-1	CSVEEGQAYFSYEQYF
.	TRBV7-9	CASSFGSGQGSNEQYF
TRBJ2-3	TRBV4-1	CASSQETRGTDTQYF
TRBJ2-3	TRBV7-2	CASSSRGLAGGLGTQYF
TRBJ2-6	TRBV7-8	CASSLAQGLDGANVLTF
TRBJ2-7	TRBV5-8	CASSLNLSPGLADSYEQYF
TRBJ1-5	TRBV29-1	CSVGGQNQPQHF
.	TRBV7-2	CASSFPGGAHETQYF
TRBJ2-1	TRBV20-1	CSAGGLAVREQFF
TRBJ2-1	TRBV4-2	CASSQFSGGAAPYNEQFF
TRBJ2-7	TRBV7-2	CASTNRQNYEQYF
TRBJ2-7	TRBV2	CASSSSSGGSSHEQYF
TRBJ2-3	TRBV12-5	CASGAGLYTDTQYF
TRBJ2-2	TRBV3-1	CASSYPRGQGNTGELFF
TRBJ2-2	TRBV4-1	CASSQDRLGTGELFF
TRBJ1-3	TRBV6-1	CASRARSSGNTIYF
TRBJ2-5	TRBV18	CASSPLREAETQYF
TRBJ2-5	TRBV6-1	CVSRRSSGGAQETQYF
TRBJ2-1	TRBV12-3/TRBV12-4	CASMGTTRYNEQFF
TRBJ1-2	TRBV7-2	CASSLQAPNGYTF
TRBJ2-3	TRBV20-1	CSANPGQGAIHTQYF
TRBJ1-6	TRBV4-2	CASSQSSGGGALHF
TRBJ2-1	TRBV7-6	CASSLRMGDRVDEQFF
TRBJ2-7	TRBV7-8	CASSLAGGHEQYF
TRBJ1-2	TRBV12-3/TRBV12-4	CASSLEPRRYGYTF
TRBJ2-2	TRBV6-6	CASETGTGELFF
TRBJ1-2	TRBV6-5	CASSRQQGSSYGYTF
TRBJ2-7	TRBV29-1	CSVTGTGGAYEQYF
TRBJ2-7	TRBV3-1	CASSQSGGPYEQYF
.	TRBV6-5	CATKGPGKNIQYF